This T cell receptor (beta chain) was recovered during a study of Graves' ophthalmopathy and Graves' hyperthyroidism. This clonotype was detected ten times or more. Its antigen is as yet unknown. Study-level findings and limits: Among thyroid clonotypes expanded above 0.001 frequency, most also appeared in blood.

RNA transcripts provided the template for amplifying TCR beta CDR3 regions. First-round RT-PCR with HTBI primers preceded a second-round multiplex PCR. TCRdb called the multiplex PCR reads again in MiXCR, with one record for every CDR3 protein. This sample has some 520,000 distinct CDR3 sequences, with approximately 14% found just once. The TCR originated in a woman under 40 with Graves' ophthalmopathy. The sequenced material came from blood.

The CDR3: CSVYQGVDGYTF. The CDR3, as DNA: TGCAGCGTATATCAGGGGGTTGATGGCTACACCTTC. This chain connects TRBV29-1 to TRBJ1-2, with 7 bases identical to TRBD1. The CDR3 extends over 12 amino acids. V lost 6 bases, J lost 6 bases, and 7 bases stayed unmatched. The germline V gene encodes CDR1 SQVTM and CDR2 ANQGSEA.